The rows below give T cell receptor beta chains drawn from one sample of a study of blood T cells in healthy people across ages. One entry per CDR3 protein results from TCRdb running MiXCR on the 5' RACE reads. The top ten hold just over 8.5% of the sample, which has 500,000 to 550,000 distinct CDR3 sequences, around 24% seen once. These same data were also listed under a study on T cells of mothers and their children.

The source material was blood. The origin of the receptors is a boy aged 5-17 years in good health. Both conserved end residues are part of each CDR3. The order of the fields is clone size, V gene, D gene, CDR3 length, J gene, CDR3 DNA, CDR3 protein. D genes are given only for firm matches. Clone size is given for some rows only: seen once, a few or many times, or a class if the clone is expanded.

>NA|TRBV3-1|TRBD1|20|TRBJ1-5
TGTGCCAGCAGCCAGGATATCGGACAGGGGGTAGCTTGGAGCAATCAGCCCCAGCATTTT
CASSQDIGQGVAWSNQPQHF
>few|TRBV12-3/TRBV12-4|NA|13|TRBJ2-7
TGTGCCAGCAGTTTTGGCAGAACCTACGAGCGGTACTTC
CASSFGRTYERYF
>NA|TRBV20-1|TRBD2|14|TRBJ2-3
TGCAGTGCCCTAGGACTAGCATTCACAGATACGCAGTATTTT
CSALGLAFTDTQYF
>few|TRBV19|NA|14|TRBJ2-7
TGTGCCAGTAGCATATCGCCTCACTCATACGAGCAGTACTTC
CASSISPHSYEQYF
>NA|TRBV7-3|NA|14|TRBJ1-1
TGTGCCAGCGGATTCGGGGGGACCCACACTGAAGCTTTCTTT
CASGFGGTHTEAFF
>NA|TRBV4-1|TRBD2|18|TRBJ2-4
TGCGCCAGCAGCCAAGAACGGATAGCGGGAGGGCCGTTTAGCATTCAGTACTTC
CASSQERIAGGPFSIQYF
>NA|TRBV4-3|NA|16|TRBJ1-4
TGCGCCAGCAGCCAATCGGGGGCCACAACTAATGAAAAACTGTTTTTT
CASSQSGATTNEKLFF
>NA|TRBV6-2/TRBV6-3|NA|17|TRBJ1-3
TGTGCCAGCAGTTACGTCTCCTGGGTCTACTCTGGAAACACCATATATTTT
CASSYVSWVYSGNTIYF
>few|TRBV7-3|TRBD2|17|TRBJ2-1
TGTGCCAGCAGCTTAGGGCTAGCGGGGGGTAAAGGGAATGAGCAGTTCTTC
CASSLGLAGGKGNEQFF
>NA|TRBV15|NA|12|TRBJ2-1
TGTGCCACCAGGACCCAGGGTACTGAGCAGTTCTTC
CATRTQGTEQFF
>NA|TRBV5-1|NA|14|TRBJ2-5
TGCGCCTCAAGCGTAGAGGGCCCATGGGAGACCCAGTACTTC
CASSVEGPWETQYF
>few|TRBV6-2/TRBV6-3|NA|16|TRBJ2-6
TGTGCCAGCAGCCCATTAGAAGGGAGTGGGGCCAACGTCCTGACTTTC
CASSPLEGSGANVLTF
>NA|TRBV11-2|NA|16|TRBJ2-3
TGTGCCAGCAGCTTAGATATAGCGGCTAGCACAGATACGCAGTATTTT
CASSLDIAASTDTQYF
>few|TRBV5-6|NA|17|TRBJ2-6
TGTGCCAGCAGCGTATACCTCAGGGGCGCTGGGGCCAACGTCCTGACTTTC
CASSVYLRGAGANVLTF
>NA|TRBV20-1|NA|14|TRBJ1-5
TGCAGTGCTAGAGACCGGATCAACAATCAGCCCCAGCATTTT
CSARDRINNQPQHF
>few|TRBV6-2/TRBV6-3|NA|14|TRBJ1-1
TGTGCCAGCAGTTCGGACATAAGGAACACTGAAGCTTTCTTT
CASSSDIRNTEAFF
>many|TRBV29-1|NA|11|TRBJ1-2
TGCAGCGTTGCGGGGAACTATGGCTACACCTTC
CSVAGNYGYTF
>NA|TRBV6-2/TRBV6-3|NA|16|TRBJ2-5
TGTGCCAGCAGTTACTCCAGGGGACTGTACCAAGAGACCCAGTACTTC
CASSYSRGLYQETQYF
>few|TRBV29-1|NA|14|TRBJ1-1
TGCAGCGTACAACGGACAGTTCAGAACACTGAAGCTTTCTTT
CSVQRTVQNTEAFF
>few|TRBV13|NA|15|TRBJ2-5
TGTGCCAGCAGCTCAGCGGGACATGTTACCTACGAGCGGTACTTC
CASSSAGHVTYERYF
>few|TRBV14|NA|17|TRBJ2-5
TGTGCCAGCAGCCAAGTCGAGTGGCCCTTTAAACGAGAGACCCAGTACTTC
CASSQVEWPFKRETQYF
>NA|TRBV10-3|NA|12|TRBJ2-7
TGTGCCATCAGTGCGGAAAGGTACGAGCAGTACTTC
CAISAERYEQYF
>NA|TRBV7-2|TRBD1|15|TRBJ1-5
TGTGCCAGCAGACCGCCAGGGGGTTTAGGGCAGCCCCAGCATTTT
CASRPPGGLGQPQHF
>NA|TRBV7-8|NA|14|TRBJ1-2
TGTGCCAGCAGCTTAGGGGGAAACGGCGATGGCTACACCTTC
CASSLGGNGDGYTF
>NA|TRBV12-3/TRBV12-4|NA|15|TRBJ2-7
TGTGCCAGCAGTTTAATTCCCAGCTTGGGGTACGAGCAGTACTTC
CASSLIPSLGYEQYF
>few|TRBV6-5|NA|14|TRBJ1-4
TGTGCCAGCAGTTACAGTAAGACTAATGAAAAACTGTTTTTT
CASSYSKTNEKLFF
>many|TRBV9|TRBD2|15|TRBJ2-7
TGTGCCAGCAGCGTAGCAGGGTCGGGAGGCTACGAGCAGTACTTC
CASSVAGSGGYEQYF
>few|TRBV20-1|TRBD1|15|TRBJ2-1
TGCAGTGCTTTCCCTGACAGGGTACGAGACAATGAGCAGTTCTTC
CSAFPDRVRDNEQFF
>few|TRBV24-1|NA|15|TRBJ2-5
TGTGCCACCAGTGATGGAACCCTGGGGCAAGAGACCCAGTACTTC
CATSDGTLGQETQYF
>NA|TRBV20-1|TRBD2|18|TRBJ2-7
TGCAGTGTTAGGAGCAGCGGGAGGTCCCGATCGTTTGCCTACGAGCAGTACTTC
CSVRSSGRSRSFAYEQYF
>few|TRBV28|TRBD1|14|TRBJ2-7
TGTACCAGCAGTTTGGGGACAGGGGTTTACGAGCAGTACTTC
CTSSLGTGVYEQYF
>NA|TRBV3-1|NA|13|TRBJ1-4
TGTGCCAGCCAAGGGTTGTCTAATGAAAAACTGTTTTTT
CASQGLSNEKLFF
>NA|TRBV6-5|NA|16|TRBJ1-5
TGTGCCAGCAGTTCCCGGAAAGGGGGGGCAGGTCAGCCCCAGCATTTT
CASSSRKGGAGQPQHF
>few|TRBV6-5|NA|14|TRBJ2-1
TGTGCCAGCAGTTACCGGGTCGGGGGAAATGAGCAGTTCTTC
CASSYRVGGNEQFF
>NA|TRBV13|TRBD1|18|TRBJ1-1
TGTGCCAGCAGCCCCGGGGCCGGGACAGGGGTCTCGAACACTGAAGCTTTCTTT
CASSPGAGTGVSNTEAFF
>NA|TRBV28|NA|16|TRBJ2-3
TGTGCCAGCAGTGACCTTGACGGGACCCGCCCAGATACGCAGTATTTT
CASSDLDGTRPDTQYF
>NA|TRBV29-1|NA|13|TRBJ2-5
TGCAGCGCTGCCGGACAGCTCCAAGAGACCCAGTACTTC
CSAAGQLQETQYF
>NA|TRBV3-1|NA|15|TRBJ1-1
TGTGCCAGCAGCCGGGGCGGGGCGTCGAACACTGAAGCTTTCTTT
CASSRGGASNTEAFF
>few|TRBV28|TRBD1|14|TRBJ2-7
TGTGCCAGCAGGAGCCGGGACAGGTCCTACGAGCAGTACTTC
CASRSRDRSYEQYF
>NA|TRBV5-4|NA|16|TRBJ2-1
TGTGCCAGCAGCTTAGGAAACCCGGACGGCTACAATGAGCAGTTCTTC
CASSLGNPDGYNEQFF
>few|TRBV29-1|TRBD2|15|TRBJ2-4
TGCAGCGTTCAAGGCCGACTAGCGGGAGATAGGGTTCAGTACTTC
CSVQGRLAGDRVQYF
>few|TRBV29-1|NA|16|TRBJ1-3
TGCAGCGTTGAAGGGGTGCGGGGGATCTCTGGAAACACCATATATTTT
CSVEGVRGISGNTIYF
>NA|TRBV28|TRBD2|16|TRBJ2-5
TGTGCCAGCAGTATCCCACTAGCGGGGGAAGGAGAGACCCAGTACTTC
CASSIPLAGEGETQYF
>NA|TRBV6-4|NA|12|TRBJ2-7
TGTGCCAGCAGTGACACGACCTACGAGCAGTACTTC
CASSDTTYEQYF
>few|TRBV25-1|TRBD2|17|TRBJ2-1
TGTGCCAGCAGTGAGCCCTTAGCGGGAGGCCTTTACAATGAGCAGTTCTTC
CASSEPLAGGLYNEQFF
>few|TRBV21-1|NA|15|TRBJ2-5
TGTGCCAGCAGCAAGGAACAGGGGGTCCAAGAGACCCAGTACTTC
CASSKEQGVQETQYF
>NA|TRBV5-1|TRBD1|15|TRBJ1-4
TGCGCCAGCAGCTTAAGAACGGGACAGGATGAAAAACTGTTTTTT
CASSLRTGQDEKLFF
>NA|TRBV6-2/TRBV6-3|TRBD2|15|TRBJ2-3
TGTGCCAGCAGTTACTCGGGACTAGAGGGTTCGACGCAGTATTTT
CASSYSGLEGSTQYF
>NA|TRBV7-9|TRBD1|15|TRBJ1-5
TGTGCCAGCAGCTTAGGGACAGGAAATAATCAGCCCCAGCATTTT
CASSLGTGNNQPQHF
>few|TRBV7-8|TRBD2|17|TRBJ2-7
TGTGCCAGCAGCTTAGTACGGGTAGGGACTAGCGGATACGAGCAGTACTTC
CASSLVRVGTSGYEQYF
>few|TRBV4-1|TRBD1|18|TRBJ2-7
TGCGCCAGCAGCCAAGTGAACCCGAACCGGGACAGGTTCTACGAGCAGTACTTC
CASSQVNPNRDRFYEQYF